This T cell receptor (beta chain) was sequenced for a study of cytomegalovirus exposure and HLA in healthy donors. Background on the study: The study's early data release held 80 million to 95 million unique TCRs from HLA-typed donors.

The PCR contained 60 Vbeta and 13 Jbeta primers. TCRdb's copy holds only in-frame clones and misses some; the assay was immunoSEQ multiplex PCR. This sample's clone table lists about 140,000 clones. This CDR3 spans 13 amino acids. Germline V gene sequence: CDR1 ENHRY, CDR2 SYGVKD. The V gene end was trimmed by 7 bases and the J gene end by 6 bases; junction bases not matched to a gene: 6. The chain recombines TRBV10-3 with TRBJ2-3, with 8 bases matching TRBD2. The sequenced sample was PBMCs. This sequence originates from a young woman in good health and CMV-seronegative. In DNA form, the CDR3 reads TGTGCCATCACTAGCGGGCTTCTGGATACGCAGTATTTT. The encoded protein is CAITSGLLDTQYF.